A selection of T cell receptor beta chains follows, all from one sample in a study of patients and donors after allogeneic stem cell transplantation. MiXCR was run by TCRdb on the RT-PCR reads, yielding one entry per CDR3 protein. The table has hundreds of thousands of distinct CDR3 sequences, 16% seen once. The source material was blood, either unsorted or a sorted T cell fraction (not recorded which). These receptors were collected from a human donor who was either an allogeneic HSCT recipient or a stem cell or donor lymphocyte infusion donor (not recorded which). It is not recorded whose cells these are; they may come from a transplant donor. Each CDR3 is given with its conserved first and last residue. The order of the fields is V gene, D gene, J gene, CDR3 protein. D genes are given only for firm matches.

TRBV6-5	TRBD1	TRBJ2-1	CASSMTGNEQFF
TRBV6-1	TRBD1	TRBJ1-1	CASSPSRFDRAPEAFF
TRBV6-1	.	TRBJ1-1	CASSGAGTTNTEAFF
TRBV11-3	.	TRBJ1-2	CASSLWSGPRNYGYTF
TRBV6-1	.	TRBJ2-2	CASSFLGGQGTGELFF
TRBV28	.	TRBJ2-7	CASSFGPPEASEQYF
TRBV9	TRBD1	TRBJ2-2	CASSVVGGTANTGELFF
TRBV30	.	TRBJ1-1	CAWSGEGPLGAFF
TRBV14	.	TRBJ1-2	CASSHAGTLLYGYTF
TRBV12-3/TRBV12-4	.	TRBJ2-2	CASSFKRATGELFF
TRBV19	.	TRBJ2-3	CASSSGLKDTQYF
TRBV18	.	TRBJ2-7	CASSPPGTNYEQYF
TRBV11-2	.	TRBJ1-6	CASSFNSPLHF
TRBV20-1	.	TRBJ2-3	CSVAGPTDTQYF
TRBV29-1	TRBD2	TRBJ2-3	CSVVRLAGPTDTQYF
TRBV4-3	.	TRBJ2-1	CASSPEEYNEQFF
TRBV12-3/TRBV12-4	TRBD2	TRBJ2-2	CASRRAGGRTGELFF
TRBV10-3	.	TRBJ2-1	CAITVSIGGDNEQFF
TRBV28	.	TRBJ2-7	CASSLNRELISYEQYF
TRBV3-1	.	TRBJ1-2	CARTGYTF
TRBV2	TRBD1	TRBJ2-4	CASRAGTARGGIQYF
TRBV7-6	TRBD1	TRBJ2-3	CASSLTLGQSTDTQYF
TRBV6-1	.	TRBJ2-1	CASSAGRGAYNEQFF
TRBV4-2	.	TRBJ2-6	CASSPGPQNSGANVLTF
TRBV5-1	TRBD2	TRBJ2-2	CASSFERELIGELFF
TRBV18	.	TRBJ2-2	CASSPSQANTGELFF
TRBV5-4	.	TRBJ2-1	CASSRAKADYNEQFF
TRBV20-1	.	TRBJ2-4	CSARDPQRAGNIQYF